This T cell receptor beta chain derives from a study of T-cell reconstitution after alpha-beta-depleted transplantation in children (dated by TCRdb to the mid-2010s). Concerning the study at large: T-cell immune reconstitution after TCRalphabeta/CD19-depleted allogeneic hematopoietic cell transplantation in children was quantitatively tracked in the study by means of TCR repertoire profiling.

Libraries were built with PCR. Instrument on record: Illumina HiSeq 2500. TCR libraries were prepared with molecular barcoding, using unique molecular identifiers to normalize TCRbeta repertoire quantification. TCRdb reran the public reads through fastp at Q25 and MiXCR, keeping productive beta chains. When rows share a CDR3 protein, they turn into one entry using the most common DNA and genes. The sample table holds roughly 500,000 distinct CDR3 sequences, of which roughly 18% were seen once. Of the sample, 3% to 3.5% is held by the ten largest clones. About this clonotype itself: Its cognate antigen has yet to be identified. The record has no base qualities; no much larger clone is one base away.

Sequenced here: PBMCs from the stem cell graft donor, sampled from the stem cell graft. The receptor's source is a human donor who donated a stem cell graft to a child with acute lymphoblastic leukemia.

CDR3 region: CASSPDQSSYNEQFF. The nucleotide sequence is given as TGCGCCAGCAGCCCGGACCAGAGCTCCTACAATGAGCAGTTCTTC. Recombination joined TRBV4-1 with TRBJ2-1; no D segment can be confidently identified. The CDR3 numbers 15 residues from cysteine through phenylalanine. Only the CDR3 DNA is retained, 45 bases long and in frame from the first base. The CDR1 and CDR2 encoded by the germline V gene are MGHRA and YSYEKL. V was cut back by 4 bases and J by 0 bases, leaving a gap of 10 bases between them.